The 32 T cell receptor beta chains below all came from one sample that was sequenced in a study of technical replicates of blood from several donors. The protocol was immunoSEQ multiplex PCR, while the TCRdb copy is restricted to in-frame clones and leaves out a portion. The table has about 82,000 clones, nearly 96% seen once. Sequenced sample: T cells isolated from PBMCs. The receptor source for this set is a human donor in good health.

The chain combines TRBV5-1 with TRBJ2-1; the match to TRBD1 covers 7 bases. This CDR3 spans 14 amino acids. Germline CDR1 SGHRS, CDR2 YFSETQ. J lost 8 bases, V lost 0 bases, and 5 bases had no gene match. The CDR3 spells CASSLGRGIDEQFF. CDR3 bases: TGCGCCAGCAGCTTGGGCAGGGGGATAGATGAGCAGTTCTTC.

CDR3 region: CASSDGSHDEQYF. CDR3 nucleotide sequence: TGCGCCAGCAGTGACGGGTCTCACGACGAGCAGTACTTC. The chain uses TRBV10-1 and TRBJ2-7; D call uncertain. The V end lost 3 bases, the J end lost 5 bases, and 11 bases lay between the germline ends. CDR1 and CDR2 (germline): WNHNN, SYGVQD (reference sequence). The CDR3 has 13 residues.

The chain links TRBV7-1 to TRBJ2-1; TRBD2 matches at 14 bases. TRBV7-1 is an open reading frame, and its role is uncertain. V lost 2 bases and J lost 0; bases outside the gene matches: 21. This CDR3 comprises 24 residues. The CDR3 sequence: CASSSPGLAGVGRGDLSSYNEQFF. In nucleotides, the CDR3 is TGTGCCAGCAGCTCACCGGGACTAGCGGGAGTAGGTCGGGGGGACTTGAGCTCCTACAATGAGCAGTTCTTC.

This sequence joins TRBV11-1 and TRBJ1-2; D not resolved. Trimming removed 5 bases from V and 3 bases from J, with 10 bases in between. CDR1 and CDR2 from the germline V gene are SGHAT and FQDESV (reference sequence). The CDR3 runs to 13 residues. CDR3 region: CASSLGRDYGYTF. As DNA, the CDR3 is TGTGCCAGCAGCCTAGGACGGGACTATGGCTACACCTTC.

This clone is labeled as medium-sized (0.01 to 0.1%). The V call is TRBV6-6, the J call TRBJ1-1, with 8 nucleotides matching TRBD1. The CDR3 spans 13 residues. Looked up from germline, CDR1 is MNHNY and CDR2 is SVGAGI (reference sequence). Trimming removed 7 bases from V and 4 bases from J; junction bases left unmatched: 5. The CDR3 nucleotides are TGTGCCAGCACTAGACAGGGGATCACTGAAGCTTTCTTT. It is translated as CASTRQGITEAFF.

This chain joins TRBV7-9 and TRBJ2-1; no firm D call. The germline V and J ends were trimmed by 4 bases and 7 bases, with 2 bases remaining between them. This CDR3 comprises 10 residues. Germline V gives CDR1 SEHNR, CDR2 FQNEAQ (reference sequence). The CDR3 region is CASSSNEQFF. DNA of the CDR3: TGTGCCAGCAGCTCGAATGAGCAGTTCTTC.

V is TRBV5-1 and J is TRBJ1-1; TRBD1 matches at 8 bases. Germline V gene lookup returns CDR1 SGHRS and CDR2 YFSETQ. The CDR3 spans 17 residues. Trimming at V came to 4 bases and at J to 7 bases, leaving 18 bases not matched to a gene. Here the CDR3 reads CASSPPGQVTGPYEAFF. CDR3 bases: TGCGCCAGCAGCCCTCCGGGACAGGTAACCGGCCCCTATGAAGCTTTCTTT.

CDR3 residues: CASSQDMRTGMVYGYTF. In DNA form, the CDR3 reads TGCGCCAGCAGCCAAGATATGAGGACAGGGATGGTCTATGGCTACACCTTC. This chain joins TRBV4-1 and TRBJ1-2; 8 bases line up with TRBD1. V shed 0 bases and J 4 bases; nucleotides not matched to a gene: 10. The CDR3 runs to 17 residues. The germline CDR1 and CDR2 sequences are MGHRA and YSYEKL.

The chain recombines TRBV5-4 with TRBJ2-5; D possibly corresponds to TRBD1 (7 bases). V was shortened by 1 base and J by 2 bases, with 18 bases between the two germline ends. Germline CDR1 and CDR2: SGHNT and YYREEE (reference sequence). This CDR3 contains 17 residues. CDR3 residues: CASSLLTWQGGQETQYF. In nucleotides, the CDR3 is TGTGCCAGCAGCTTGCTAACCTGGCAGGGGGGTCAAGAGACCCAGTACTTC.

The genes are TRBV7-2 and TRBJ1-2; 9 bases map to TRBD1. V lost 2 bases and J lost 4; bases outside the gene matches: 5. The CDR3 is made up of 15 amino acids. Germline V gene sequence: CDR1 SGHTA, CDR2 FQGNSA. The CDR3 here is CASSLSQGASYGYTF. The CDR3 bases are TGTGCCAGCAGCTTATCACAGGGGGCAAGCTATGGCTACACCTTC. The full variable domain, rest sourced from reference TRBV7-2 and TRBJ1-2, is GAGVSQSPSNKVTEKGKDVELRCDPISGHTALYWYRQSLGQGLEFLIYFQGNSAPDKSGLPSDRFSAERTGGSVSTLTIQRTQQEDSAVYLCASSLSQGASYGYTFGSGTRLTVV.

The chain joins TRBV7-3 to TRBJ1-1; D gene unclear. Trimming left V 2 bases short and J 3 bases short, with 16 bases between. The CDR3 has 16 amino acids. Germline CDR1 is SGHTA and CDR2 is FQGTGA. CDR3 loop: CASSLSSSSEDTEAFF. The CDR3 nucleotides are TGTGCCAGCAGCTTATCGTCTTCCTCGGAGGACACTGAAGCTTTCTTT.

A single count supports this clone. The V call is TRBV19, the J call TRBJ2-1, with 9 bases that match TRBD2. Trimming removed 2 bases from V and 10 bases from J; junction bases left unmatched: 6. The V gene's germline CDR1 is LNHDA and CDR2 SQIVND (reference sequence). The CDR3 runs 14 residues. CDR3 sequence: CASSILAGEGEQFF. The CDR3 coding sequence is TGTGCCAGTAGTATATTAGCGGGAGAAGGAGAGCAGTTCTTC.

The chain joins TRBV4-1 to TRBJ2-7; no clear D. This CDR3 region has 15 residues. Germline V CDR1 and CDR2: MGHRA, YSYEKL. Trimming shortened V by 0 bases and J by 1 base, and 10 bases separated the two germline ends. In nucleotides, the CDR3 is TGCGCCAGCAGCCAAGAAGTTGCGCTATCCTACGAGCAGTACTTC. This gives the protein CASSQEVALSYEQYF.

The V and J genes are TRBV7-3 and TRBJ2-7, with TRBD2 matching 7 bases. This CDR3 comprises 16 residues. J gave up 2 bases and V 7 bases, and 14 bases lay outside the gene matches. CDR1 is SGHTA and CDR2 is FQGTGA in the germline V gene. CDR3 region: CASNLTPRGSAYEQYF. The CDR3 DNA sequence: TGTGCCAGCAACCTAACCCCACGCGGGAGTGCCTACGAGCAGTACTTC.

The rearrangement uses TRBV28 and TRBJ2-7, with D hard to call. The CDR3 extends over 15 amino acids. The V end lost 7 bases, the J end lost 0 bases, and 16 bases lay between the germline ends. Germline-derived CDR1 and CDR2 are MDHEN and SYDVKM. CDR3: CASTTTLAPSYEQYF. The DNA for the CDR3 is TGTGCCAGCACCACCACCTTAGCCCCCTCCTACGAGCAGTACTTC. The full variable domain, with the rest looked up from reference TRBV28 and TRBJ2-7, is DVKVTQSSRYLVKRTGEKVFLECVQDMDHENMFWYRQDPGLGLRLIYFSYDVKMKEKGDIPEGYSVSREKKERFSLILESASTNQTSMYLCASTTTLAPSYEQYFGPGTRLTVT.

The chain uses TRBV5-4 and TRBJ2-7; D gene ambiguous. V was pared by 4 bases and J by 5 bases, with 13 bases between. Germline CDR1 reads SGHNT; CDR2 reads YYREEE (reference sequence). The CDR3 runs 13 residues. For the CDR3, the DNA is TGTGCCAGCAGCGAAACGTTCCAGGACGAGCAGTACTTC. Amino acids: CASSETFQDEQYF.

The chain recombines TRBV18 with TRBJ2-7, with 10 bases fitting TRBD2. From germline, CDR1 is KGHSH and CDR2 LQKENI. CDR3 length equals 14 residues. Trimming removed 5 bases from V and 3 bases from J; junction bases left unmatched: 4. CDR3 nucleotides: TGTGCCAGCTCAGCCGGGACTAGCGTCTACGAGCAGTACTTC. This translates into CASSAGTSVYEQYF.

The sample holds one count of this clone. V usage is TRBV5-1 and J usage is TRBJ1-1; D gene ambiguous. Germline V gene sequence: CDR1 SGHRS, CDR2 YFSETQ. CDR3 length equals 15 residues. Trimming took off 2 bases at V and 3 bases at J, with 14 bases between the two ends. The DNA for the CDR3 is TGCGCCAGCAGCTTTCGGGTCCGGGATCACACTGAAGCTTTCTTT. Protein product: CASSFRVRDHTEAFF. The full variable domain, in which reference TRBV5-1 and TRBJ1-1 provide the parts outside the CDR3, is KAGVTQTPRYLIKTRGQQVTLSCSPISGHRSVSWYQQTPGQGLQFLFEYFSETQRNKGNFPGRFSGRQFSNSRSEMNVSTLELGDSALYLCASSFRVRDHTEAFFGQGTRLTVV.

This clone turned up a few times. The chain links TRBV4-3 to TRBJ1-2, with 7 bases lining up with TRBD1. CDR1 is LGHNA, CDR2 YSLEER, per germline. V shed 4 bases, J shed 6 bases, and the junction held 23 bases outside the gene matches. The CDR3 consists of 19 residues. The CDR3 sequence is CASSRGLWDSPLETNGYTF. The CDR3 DNA follows: TGCGCCAGCAGCCGAGGACTGTGGGACAGCCCTTTGGAGACTAATGGCTACACCTTC.

This chain connects TRBV7-3 to TRBJ2-5; TRBD1 aligns across 9 bases. This CDR3 has 13 amino acids. The V gene's germline CDR1 is SGHTA and CDR2 FQGTGA. V trimming: 5 bases; J trimming: 7 bases; junction bases outside the gene matches: 5. CDR3 region: CASSGTGPATQYF. In DNA, the CDR3 is TGTGCCAGCAGCGGGACAGGGCCAGCGACCCAGTACTTC.

This chain uses TRBV20-1 with TRBJ2-1, with D maybe TRBD1 (5 bases). This CDR3 comprises 11 residues. V lost 7 bases, J lost 6 bases, and 10 bases lay in between. Germline CDR1 reads DFQATT; CDR2 reads SNEGSKA (reference sequence). CDR3 DNA: TGCAGTGTGCAGGGAACCAATGAGCAGTTCTTC. Translated, it gives CSVQGTNEQFF.

The rearrangement uses TRBV9 and TRBJ2-2; a weak D match, TRBD2 (7 bases). In germline, CDR1 is SGDLS, CDR2 YYNGEE. The V gene lost 4 bases and the J gene lost 5 bases, with 15 bases spanning the gap. The CDR3 runs 15 residues. The chain's CDR3 is CASSQRGGGTGELFF. The DNA for the CDR3 is TGTGCCAGCAGCCAAAGGGGAGGGGGTACCGGGGAGCTGTTTTTT.

This chain uses TRBV29-1 with TRBJ2-6; D is perhaps TRBD1 (5 bases). The V end was cut by 4 bases, the J end by 0 bases, with 7 bases between. This CDR3 contains 14 residues. The V gene's germline CDR1 is SQVTM and CDR2 ANQGSEA. In DNA form, the CDR3 reads TGCAGCGTTGTAGACAGCTCTGGGGCCAACGTCCTGACTTTC. Translating it yields CSVVDSSGANVLTF.

Only a few counts were recorded for this clone. The chain employs TRBV27 and TRBJ2-2, with TRBD1 identical over 10 bases. The CDR3 consists of 15 residues. The junction had 4 bases not matched to a gene; V was cut back by 2 bases and J by 7 bases. The germline V gene encodes CDR1 MNHEY and CDR2 SMNVEV (reference sequence). Here the CDR3 reads CASSLGQGVVGELFF. CDR3 coding DNA: TGTGCCAGCAGTTTAGGACAGGGGGTTGTCGGGGAGCTGTTTTTT.

The chain has TRBV27 and TRBJ2-7; no definite D call. CDR1 is MNHEY, CDR2 SMNVEV, per germline (reference sequence). V dropped 0 bases and J dropped 3 bases, with 6 bases sitting between them. The CDR3 has 13 residues. CDR3 bases: TGTGCCAGCAGTTTATCGTGGAGCTACGAGCAGTACTTC. It encodes CASSLSWSYEQYF.

This chain joins TRBV19 and TRBJ2-5; 7 nucleotides match TRBD1. Trimming took 6 bases from V and 2 from J; bases not matched to a gene: 6. The CDR3 extends over 14 amino acids. Germline V gene lookup returns CDR1 LNHDA and CDR2 SQIVND (reference sequence). CDR3 sequence (DNA): TGTGCCAGTAGCAGGGGACAGACTCAAGAGACCCAGTACTTC. Its translation: CASSRGQTQETQYF.

The V gene is TRBV6-5, the J gene TRBJ1-3; TRBD1 aligns across 7 bases. CDR1 and CDR2 (germline): MNHEY, SVGAGI. The CDR3 has 16 amino acids. V dropped 0 bases and J dropped 0; count of bases not matched to a gene: 2. The CDR3 sequence: CASSYSGQISGNTIYF. CDR3 nucleotide sequence: TGTGCCAGCAGTTACTCGGGACAGATCTCTGGAAACACCATATATTTT.

This clone was found once. This sequence joins TRBV27 and TRBJ2-7, with 7 bases lining up with TRBD1. The CDR3 spans 15 residues. The junction had 6 bases not matched to a gene; V was cut back by 3 bases and J by 1 base. Germline-derived CDR1 and CDR2 are MNHEY and SMNVEV (reference sequence). The DNA for the CDR3 is TGTGCCAGCAGTTTCACCGGGACAGTTTCCTACGAGCAGTACTTC. Translation: CASSFTGTVSYEQYF.

V is TRBV29-1 and J is TRBJ1-4; TRBD1 aligns across 7 bases. The CDR3 has 13 residues. V trimming: 6 bases; J trimming: 5 bases; junction bases outside the gene matches: 6. Germline CDR1 and CDR2: SQVTM and ANQGSEA. CDR3 amino acids: CSVSGTVNEKLFF. Here the CDR3 DNA reads TGCAGCGTGTCTGGGACAGTAAATGAAAAACTGTTTTTT.

The CDR3 protein is CASSSIRGNQPQHF. The CDR3 coding sequence is TGTGCCAGCAGCTCGATCCGGGGGAATCAGCCCCAGCATTTT. The chain recombines TRBV7-2 with TRBJ1-5; possibly TRBD1 for D (5 bases). The CDR3 loop spans 14 amino acids. Trimming took off 4 bases at V and 4 bases at J, with 11 bases between the two ends. Germline-derived CDR1 and CDR2 are SGHTA and FQGNSA.

This clone appeared a single time. CDR3 region: CASAGGNEQFF. DNA of the CDR3: TGTGCCAGCGCTGGCGGAAATGAGCAGTTCTTC. The rearrangement uses TRBV9 and TRBJ2-1; D remains ambiguous. The germline CDR1 and CDR2 sequences are SGDLS and YYNGEE. The V end was cut by 7 bases, the J end by 7 bases, with 9 bases between. The CDR3 consists of 11 residues.

The chain couples TRBV5-6 to TRBJ2-7, with 7 bases aligning to TRBD1. This CDR3 comprises 13 residues. From germline, CDR1 is SGHDT and CDR2 YYEEEE. With 6 bases clipped from V and 2 bases from J, the junction kept 5 bases outside the gene matches. CDR3 in DNA: TGTGCCAGCACTTGGGACAGAACCTACGAGCAGTACTTC. This encodes CASTWDRTYEQYF.